This T cell receptor beta chain came from a study of cytomegalovirus exposure and HLA in healthy donors. Amplification used 60 Vbeta primers and 13 Jbeta primers. Original data processing: A later analysis counted 80 million or so unique TCR beta chains, around 10 million shared. Sequenced by immunoSEQ multiplex PCR; TCRdb stores in-frame clones only, minus some. V and J calls and clone size are copied from that table; D and trimming were computed from the DNA. The data contain about 120,000 clones, about 80% of them seen just once; the ten biggest clones take up around 1.5%. From germline, CDR1 is MGHDK and CDR2 SYGVNS. The CDR3 is 14 residues long. Trimming removed 1 base at V and 6 bases at J, with 12 bases between.

The sequence was collected from a woman under 30 in good health and CMV-seronegative. The rearrangement joins TRBV25-1 to TRBJ1-1, with D perhaps TRBD1 (5 bases). Specimen: PBMCs. DNA of the CDR3: TGTGCCAGCAGTGAATCGGGGTCGGGGGCTGAAGCTTTCTTT. This sequence encodes CASSESGSGAEAFF.